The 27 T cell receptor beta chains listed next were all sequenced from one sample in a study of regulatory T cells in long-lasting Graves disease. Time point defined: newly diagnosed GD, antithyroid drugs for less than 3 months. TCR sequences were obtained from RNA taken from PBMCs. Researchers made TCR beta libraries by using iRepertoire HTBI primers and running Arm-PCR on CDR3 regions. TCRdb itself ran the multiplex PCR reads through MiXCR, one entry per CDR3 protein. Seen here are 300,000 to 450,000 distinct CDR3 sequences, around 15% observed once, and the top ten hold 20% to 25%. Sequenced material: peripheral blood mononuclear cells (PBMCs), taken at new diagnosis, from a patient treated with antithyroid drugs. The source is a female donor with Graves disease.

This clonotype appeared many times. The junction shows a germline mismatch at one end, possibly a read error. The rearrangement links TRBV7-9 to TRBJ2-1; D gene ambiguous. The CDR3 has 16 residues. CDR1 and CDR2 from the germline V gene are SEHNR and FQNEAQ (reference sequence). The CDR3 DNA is TGTGCCAGCAGCACCCGGTGGGCCGTGACCTACAATGAGCAATTCTTC. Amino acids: CASSTRWAVTYNEQFF.

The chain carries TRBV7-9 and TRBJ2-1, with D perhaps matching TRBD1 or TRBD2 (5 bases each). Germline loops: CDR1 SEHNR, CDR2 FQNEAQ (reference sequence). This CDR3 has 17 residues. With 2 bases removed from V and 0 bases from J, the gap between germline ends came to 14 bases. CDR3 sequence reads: CASSLIGALSSYNEQFF. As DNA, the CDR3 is TGTGCCAGCAGCTTAATCGGGGCTTTGAGCTCCTACAATGAGCAGTTCTTC.

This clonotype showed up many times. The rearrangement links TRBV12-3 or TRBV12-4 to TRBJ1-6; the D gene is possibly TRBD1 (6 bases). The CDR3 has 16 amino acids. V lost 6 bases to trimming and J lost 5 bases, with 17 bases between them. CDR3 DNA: TGTGCCAGCAGCCCGTCGAGGGGGGTGGATAATTCACCCCTCCACTTT. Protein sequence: CASSPSRGVDNSPLHF.

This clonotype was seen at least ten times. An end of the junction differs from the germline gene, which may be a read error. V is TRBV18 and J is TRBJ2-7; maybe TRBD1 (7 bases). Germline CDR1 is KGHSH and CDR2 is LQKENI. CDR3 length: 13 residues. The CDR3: CATTGQTGSVLDF. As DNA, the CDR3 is TGTGCCACTACGGGACAGACCGGGAGCGTACTTGACTTC.

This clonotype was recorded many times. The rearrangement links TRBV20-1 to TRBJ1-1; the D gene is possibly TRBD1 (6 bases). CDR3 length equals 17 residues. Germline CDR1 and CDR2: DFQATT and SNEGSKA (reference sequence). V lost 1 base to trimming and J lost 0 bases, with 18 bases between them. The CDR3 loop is CSARGGEEGVVNTEAFF. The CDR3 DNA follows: TGCAGTGCTAGAGGGGGTGAAGAGGGGGTCGTGAACACTGAAGCTTTCTTT.

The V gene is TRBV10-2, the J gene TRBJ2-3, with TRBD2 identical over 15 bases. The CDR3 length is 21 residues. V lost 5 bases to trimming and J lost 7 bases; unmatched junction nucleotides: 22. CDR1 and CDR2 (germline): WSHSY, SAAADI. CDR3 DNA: TGCGCCAGCAGTCACACATCCGGGACTAGCGGGGGGCTCGCCAGTCGTTATACGCAGTATTTT. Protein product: CASSHTSGTSGGLASRYTQYF.

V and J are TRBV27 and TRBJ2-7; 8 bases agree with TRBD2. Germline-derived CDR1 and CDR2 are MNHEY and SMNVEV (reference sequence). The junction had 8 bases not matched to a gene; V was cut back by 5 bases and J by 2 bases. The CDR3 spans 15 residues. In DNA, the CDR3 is TGTGCCAGCAGTCCACGAGGGCGGGGGGCCTACGAGCAGTACTTC. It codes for CASSPRGRGAYEQYF.

The CDR3 DNA is TGTGCCAGCAGTTCGGGCCTCCTCTCTGGAAACACCATATATTTT. It translates to CASSSGLLSGNTIYF. The genes are TRBV2 and TRBJ1-3; D not certain. Trimming took 5 bases from V and 0 from J, leaving 11 bases between them. This CDR3 has 15 residues. In germline, CDR1 is SNHLY, CDR2 FYNNEI.

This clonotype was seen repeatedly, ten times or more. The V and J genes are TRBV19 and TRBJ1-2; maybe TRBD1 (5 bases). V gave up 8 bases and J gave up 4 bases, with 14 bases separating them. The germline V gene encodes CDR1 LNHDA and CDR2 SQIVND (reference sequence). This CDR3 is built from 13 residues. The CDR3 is CASRQPGTYGYTF. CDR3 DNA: TGTGCCAGTCGACAGCCTGGAACCTATGGCTACACCTTC. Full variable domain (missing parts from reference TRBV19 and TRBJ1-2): DGGITQSPKYLFRKEGQNVTLSCEQNLNHDAMYWYRQDPGQGLRLIYYSQIVNDFQKGDIAEGYSVSREKKESFPLTVTSAQKNPTAFYLCASRQPGTYGYTFGSGTRLTVV.

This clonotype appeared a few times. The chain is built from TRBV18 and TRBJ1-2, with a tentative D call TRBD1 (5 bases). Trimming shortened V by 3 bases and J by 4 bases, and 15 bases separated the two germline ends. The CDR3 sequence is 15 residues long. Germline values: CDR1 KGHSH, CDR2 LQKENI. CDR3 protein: CASSPRDRTIYGYTF. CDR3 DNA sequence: TGTGCCAGCTCACCCAGGGACCGCACTATCTATGGCTACACCTTC.

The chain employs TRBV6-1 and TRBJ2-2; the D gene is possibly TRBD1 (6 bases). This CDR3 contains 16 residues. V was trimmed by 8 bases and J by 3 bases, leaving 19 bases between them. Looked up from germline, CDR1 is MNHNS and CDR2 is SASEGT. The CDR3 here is CASSPGQFRDTGELFF. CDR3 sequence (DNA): TGTGCCAGCTCACCCGGACAGTTTCGGGACACCGGGGAGCTGTTTTTT.

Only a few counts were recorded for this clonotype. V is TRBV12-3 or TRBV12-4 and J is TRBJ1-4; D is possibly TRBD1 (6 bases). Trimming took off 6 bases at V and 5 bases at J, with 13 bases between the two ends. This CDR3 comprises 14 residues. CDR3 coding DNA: TGTGCCAGCAGGAGGACAGCTGCGAATGAAAAACTGTTTTTT. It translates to CASRRTAANEKLFF.

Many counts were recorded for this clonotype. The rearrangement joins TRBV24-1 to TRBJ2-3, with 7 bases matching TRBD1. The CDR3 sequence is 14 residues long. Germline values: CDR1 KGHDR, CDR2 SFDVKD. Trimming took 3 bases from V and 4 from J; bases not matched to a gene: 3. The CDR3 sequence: CATSDATGPDTQYF. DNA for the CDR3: TGTGCCACCAGTGATGCGACAGGGCCAGATACGCAGTATTTT.

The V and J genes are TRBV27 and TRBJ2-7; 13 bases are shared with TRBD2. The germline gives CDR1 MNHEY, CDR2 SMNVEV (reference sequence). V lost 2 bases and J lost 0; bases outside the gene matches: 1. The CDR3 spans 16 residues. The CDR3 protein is CASSLGLAGVSYEQYF. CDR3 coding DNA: TGTGCCAGCAGTTTAGGACTAGCGGGGGTCTCCTACGAGCAGTACTTC.

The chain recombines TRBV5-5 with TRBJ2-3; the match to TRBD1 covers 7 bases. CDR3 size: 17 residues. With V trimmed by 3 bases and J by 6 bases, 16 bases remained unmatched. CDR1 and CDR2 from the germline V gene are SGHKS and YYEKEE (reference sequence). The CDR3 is CASSSLRTGDIRDTQYF. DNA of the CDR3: TGTGCCAGCAGCTCACTAAGGACAGGCGACATCAGGGATACGCAGTATTTT.

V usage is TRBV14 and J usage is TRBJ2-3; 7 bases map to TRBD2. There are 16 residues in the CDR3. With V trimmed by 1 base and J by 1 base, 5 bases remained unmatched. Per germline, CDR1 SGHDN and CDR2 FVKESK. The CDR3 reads CASSQVAGDRTDTQYF. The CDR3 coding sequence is TGTGCCAGCAGCCAAGTTGCGGGAGATCGCACAGATACGCAGTATTTT.

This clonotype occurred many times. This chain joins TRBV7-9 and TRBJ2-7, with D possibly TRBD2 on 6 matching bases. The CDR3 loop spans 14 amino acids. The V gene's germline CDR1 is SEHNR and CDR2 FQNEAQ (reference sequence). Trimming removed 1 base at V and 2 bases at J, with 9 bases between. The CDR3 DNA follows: TGTGCCAGCAGCTTAGGGGACTCCACCTACGAGCAGTACTTC. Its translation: CASSLGDSTYEQYF.

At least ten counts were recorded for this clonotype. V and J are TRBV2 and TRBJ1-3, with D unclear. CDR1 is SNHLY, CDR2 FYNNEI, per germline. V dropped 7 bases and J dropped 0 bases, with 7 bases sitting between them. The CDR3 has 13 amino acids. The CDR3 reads CASNRPSGNTIYF. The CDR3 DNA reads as TGTGCCAGCAATCGTCCCTCTGGAAACACCATATATTTT.

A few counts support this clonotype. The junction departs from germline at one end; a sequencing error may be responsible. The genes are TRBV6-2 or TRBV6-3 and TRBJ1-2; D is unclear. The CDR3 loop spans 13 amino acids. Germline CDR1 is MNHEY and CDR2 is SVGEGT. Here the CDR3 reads CASSETRDYGYTF. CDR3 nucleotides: TGCGCCAGCAGTGAGACCCGGGACTATGGCTACACCTTC.

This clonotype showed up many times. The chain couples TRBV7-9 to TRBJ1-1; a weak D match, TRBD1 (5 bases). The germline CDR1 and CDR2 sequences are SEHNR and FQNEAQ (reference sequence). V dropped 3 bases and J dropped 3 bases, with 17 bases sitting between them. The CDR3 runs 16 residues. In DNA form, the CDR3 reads TGTGCCAGCAGCTTTTCGCCCCCAGGGAGGTACACTGAAGCTTTCTTT. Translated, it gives CASSFSPPGRYTEAFF.

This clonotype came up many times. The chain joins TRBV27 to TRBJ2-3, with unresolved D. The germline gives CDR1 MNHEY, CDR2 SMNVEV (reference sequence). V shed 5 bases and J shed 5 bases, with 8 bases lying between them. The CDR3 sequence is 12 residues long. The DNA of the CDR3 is TGTGCCAGCAGTCCTAGGGTAGATACGCAGTATTTT. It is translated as CASSPRVDTQYF.

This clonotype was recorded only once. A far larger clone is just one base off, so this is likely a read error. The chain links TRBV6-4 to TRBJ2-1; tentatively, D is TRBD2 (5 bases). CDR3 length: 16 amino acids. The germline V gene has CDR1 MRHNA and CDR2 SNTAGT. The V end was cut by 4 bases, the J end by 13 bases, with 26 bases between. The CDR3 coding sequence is TGTGCCAGCAGTGGTTGGGAGCGGCGGTTACAAGAGACCCAGTTCTTC. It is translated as CASSGWERRLQETQFF.

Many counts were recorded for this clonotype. This CDR3 is CASSLRTETYEQYF. The CDR3 DNA reads as TGTGCCAGCAGTTTAAGGACAGAAACCTACGAGCAGTACTTC. The J gene is TRBJ2-7, the V gene TRBV28, with D possibly matching TRBD1 (6 bases). V gave up 2 bases and J gave up 2 bases, with 10 bases separating them. This CDR3 is built from 14 residues. CDR1 MDHEN and CDR2 SYDVKM come from the germline V gene.

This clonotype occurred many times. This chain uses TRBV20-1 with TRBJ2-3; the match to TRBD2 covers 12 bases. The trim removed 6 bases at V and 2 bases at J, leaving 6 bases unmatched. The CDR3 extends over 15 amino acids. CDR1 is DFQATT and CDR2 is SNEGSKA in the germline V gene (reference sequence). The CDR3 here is CSAVRLAGDTDTQYF. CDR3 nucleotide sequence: TGCAGTGCCGTTCGACTAGCGGGGGACACAGATACGCAGTATTTT.

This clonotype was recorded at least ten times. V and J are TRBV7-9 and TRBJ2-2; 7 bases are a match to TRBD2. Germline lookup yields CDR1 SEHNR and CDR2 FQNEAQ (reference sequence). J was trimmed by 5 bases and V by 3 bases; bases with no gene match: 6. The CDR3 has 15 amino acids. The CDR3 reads CASSFLASGTGELFF. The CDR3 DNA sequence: TGTGCCAGCAGCTTCTTGGCTAGCGGAACCGGGGAGCTGTTTTTT.

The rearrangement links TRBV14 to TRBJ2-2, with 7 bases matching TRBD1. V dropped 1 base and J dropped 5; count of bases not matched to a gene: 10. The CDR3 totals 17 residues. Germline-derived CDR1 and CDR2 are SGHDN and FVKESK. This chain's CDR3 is CASSQGLGTVYTGELFF. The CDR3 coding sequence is TGTGCCAGCAGCCAAGGCCTCGGGACAGTTTATACCGGGGAGCTGTTTTTT. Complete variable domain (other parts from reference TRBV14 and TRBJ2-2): EAGVTQFPSHSVIEKGQTVTLRCDPISGHDNLYWYRRVMGKEIKFLLHFVKESKQDESGMPNNRFLAERTGGTYSTLKVQPAELEDSGVYFCASSQGLGTVYTGELFFGEGSRLTVL.

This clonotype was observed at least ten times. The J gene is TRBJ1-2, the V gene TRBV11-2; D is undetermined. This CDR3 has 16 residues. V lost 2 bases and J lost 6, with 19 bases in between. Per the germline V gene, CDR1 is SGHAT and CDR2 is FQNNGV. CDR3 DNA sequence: TGTGCCAGCAGCTTATATTCGAGTGCCCTGCGGCATGGCTACACCTTC. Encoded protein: CASSLYSSALRHGYTF. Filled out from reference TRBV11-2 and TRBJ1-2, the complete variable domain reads EAGVAQSPRYKIIEKRQSVAFWCNPISGHATLYWYQQILGQGPKLLIQFQNNGVVDDSQLPKDRFSAERLKGVDSTLKIQPAKLEDSAVYLCASSLYSSALRHGYTFGSGTRLTVV.